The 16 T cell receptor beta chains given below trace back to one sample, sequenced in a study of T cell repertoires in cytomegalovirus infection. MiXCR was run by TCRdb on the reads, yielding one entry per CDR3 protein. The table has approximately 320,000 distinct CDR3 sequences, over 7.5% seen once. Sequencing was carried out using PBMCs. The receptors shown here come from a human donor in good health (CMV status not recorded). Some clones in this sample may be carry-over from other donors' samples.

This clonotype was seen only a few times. CDR3 amino acids: CASSQVQNSPLHF. The DNA of the CDR3 is TGTGCCAGCAGTCAGGTGCAGAATTCACCCCTCCACTTT. The chain employs TRBV6-1 and TRBJ1-6, with D uncertain. V was pared by 5 bases and J by 7 bases, with 9 bases between. The germline V gene has CDR1 MNHNS and CDR2 SASEGT. The CDR3 has 13 amino acids.

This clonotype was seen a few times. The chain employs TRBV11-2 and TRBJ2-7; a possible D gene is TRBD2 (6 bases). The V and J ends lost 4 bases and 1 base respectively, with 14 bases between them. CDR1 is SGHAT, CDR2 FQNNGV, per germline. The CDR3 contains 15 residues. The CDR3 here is CASSSSGSSSYEQYF. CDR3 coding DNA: TGTGCCAGCAGCTCCAGCGGGTCCTCATCCTACGAGCAGTACTTC.

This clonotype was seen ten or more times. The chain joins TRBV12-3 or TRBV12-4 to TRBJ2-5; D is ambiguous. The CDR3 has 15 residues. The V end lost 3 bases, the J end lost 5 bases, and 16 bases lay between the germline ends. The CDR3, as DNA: TGTGCCAGCAGTTTTGGTCGCCGTCTGGGTGAGACCCAGTACTTC. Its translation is CASSFGRRLGETQYF.

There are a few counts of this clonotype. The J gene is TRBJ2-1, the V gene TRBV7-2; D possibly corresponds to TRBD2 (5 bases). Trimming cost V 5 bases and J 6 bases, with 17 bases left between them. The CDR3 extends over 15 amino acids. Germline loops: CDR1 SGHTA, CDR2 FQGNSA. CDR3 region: CASSPPGYGGNEQFF. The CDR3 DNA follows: TGTGCCAGCAGCCCCCCCGGGTATGGAGGCAATGAGCAGTTCTTC.

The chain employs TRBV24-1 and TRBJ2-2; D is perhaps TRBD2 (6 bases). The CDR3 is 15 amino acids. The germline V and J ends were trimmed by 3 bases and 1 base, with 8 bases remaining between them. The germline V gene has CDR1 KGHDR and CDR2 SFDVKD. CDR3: CATSDPGENTGELFF. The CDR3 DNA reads TGTGCCACCAGTGATCCGGGGGAGAACACCGGGGAGCTGTTTTTT.

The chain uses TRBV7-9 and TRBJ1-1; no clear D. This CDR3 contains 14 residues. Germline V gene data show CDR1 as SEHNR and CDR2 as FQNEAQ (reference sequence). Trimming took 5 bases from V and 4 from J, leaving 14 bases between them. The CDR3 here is CASSAGVWGTEAFF. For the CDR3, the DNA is TGTGCCAGCAGCGCAGGCGTTTGGGGCACTGAAGCTTTCTTT.

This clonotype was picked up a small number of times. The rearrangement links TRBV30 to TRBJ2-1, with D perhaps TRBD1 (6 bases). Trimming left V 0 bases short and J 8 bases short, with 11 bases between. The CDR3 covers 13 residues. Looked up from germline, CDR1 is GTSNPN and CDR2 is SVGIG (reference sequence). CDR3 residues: CAWSVHRVDEQFF. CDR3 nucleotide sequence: TGTGCCTGGAGTGTCCACAGGGTCGATGAGCAGTTCTTC.

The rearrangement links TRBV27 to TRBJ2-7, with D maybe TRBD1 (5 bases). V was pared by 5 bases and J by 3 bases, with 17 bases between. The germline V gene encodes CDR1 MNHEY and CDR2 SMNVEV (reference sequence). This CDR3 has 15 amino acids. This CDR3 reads CASSPSLGVGYEQYF. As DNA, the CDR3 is TGTGCCAGCAGTCCATCCCTAGGGGTAGGCTACGAGCAGTACTTC.

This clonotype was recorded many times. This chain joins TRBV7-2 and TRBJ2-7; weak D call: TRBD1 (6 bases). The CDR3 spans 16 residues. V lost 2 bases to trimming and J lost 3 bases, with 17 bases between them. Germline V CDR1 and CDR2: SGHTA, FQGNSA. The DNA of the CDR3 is TGTGCCAGCAGCTTAAGGGGGAACGACCGGAGCTACGAGCAGTACTTC. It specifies CASSLRGNDRSYEQYF.

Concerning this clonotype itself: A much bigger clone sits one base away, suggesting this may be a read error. CDR3 amino acids: CAISEISSGSSHTQYF. The CDR3 DNA is TGTGCCATCAGTGAGATTTCTAGCGGGAGCTCACATACGCAGTATTTT. This rearrangement joins TRBV10-3 to TRBJ2-3; the match to TRBD2 covers 10 bases. From germline, CDR1 is ENHRY and CDR2 SYGVKD. The CDR3 contains 16 residues. Trimming at V came to 2 bases and at J to 7 bases, leaving 9 bases not matched to a gene.

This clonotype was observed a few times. In DNA form, the CDR3 reads TGTGCCAGCAGTTCTCGTCGGCCGGTCCCGGGAGGTCGCACAGATACGCAGTATTTT. Translating gives CASSSRRPVPGGRTDTQYF. V is TRBV6-5 and J is TRBJ2-3; 7 bases align to TRBD2. This CDR3 has 19 residues. V was pared by 4 bases and J by 1 base, with 17 bases of the junction left unmatched. Germline CDR1 and CDR2: MNHEY and SVGAGI.

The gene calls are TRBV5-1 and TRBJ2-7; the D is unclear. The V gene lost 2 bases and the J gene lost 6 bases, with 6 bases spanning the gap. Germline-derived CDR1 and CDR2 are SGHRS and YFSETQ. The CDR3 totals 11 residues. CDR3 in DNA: TGCGCCAGCAGCTTTCCCTCCGAGCAGTACTTC. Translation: CASSFPSEQYF.

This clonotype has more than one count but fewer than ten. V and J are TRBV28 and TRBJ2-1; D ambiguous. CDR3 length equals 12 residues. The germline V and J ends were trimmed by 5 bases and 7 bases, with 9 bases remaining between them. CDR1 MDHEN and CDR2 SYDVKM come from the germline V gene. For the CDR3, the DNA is TGTGCCAGCAGTGCAGTATTTAATGAGCAGTTCTTC. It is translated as CASSAVFNEQFF.

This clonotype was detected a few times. The CDR3 region is CASSIRLLNTGELFF. The DNA of the CDR3 is TGTGCCAGTAGTATAAGGCTCTTGAACACCGGGGAGCTGTTTTTT. The genes are TRBV19 and TRBJ2-2; D uncertain. Per the germline V gene, CDR1 is LNHDA and CDR2 is SQIVND (reference sequence). The CDR3 covers 15 residues. V lost 2 bases to trimming and J lost 1 base, with 8 bases between them.

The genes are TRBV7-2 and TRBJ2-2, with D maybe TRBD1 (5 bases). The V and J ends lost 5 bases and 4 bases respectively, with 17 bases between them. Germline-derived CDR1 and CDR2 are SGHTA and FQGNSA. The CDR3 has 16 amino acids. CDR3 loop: CASSKYLGVGTGELFF. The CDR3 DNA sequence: TGTGCCAGCAGCAAATACCTAGGGGTAGGCACCGGGGAGCTGTTTTTT. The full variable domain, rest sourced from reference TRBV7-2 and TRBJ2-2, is GAGVSQSPSNKVTEKGKDVELRCDPISGHTALYWYRQSLGQGLEFLIYFQGNSAPDKSGLPSDRFSAERTGGSVSTLTIQRTQQEDSAVYLCASSKYLGVGTGELFFGEGSRLTVL.

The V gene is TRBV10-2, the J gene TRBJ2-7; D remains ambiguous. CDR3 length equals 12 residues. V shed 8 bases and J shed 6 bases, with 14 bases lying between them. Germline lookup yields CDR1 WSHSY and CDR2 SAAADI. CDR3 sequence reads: CASLLDDSEQYF. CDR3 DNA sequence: TGCGCCAGCCTACTGGATGATTCCGAGCAGTACTTC.